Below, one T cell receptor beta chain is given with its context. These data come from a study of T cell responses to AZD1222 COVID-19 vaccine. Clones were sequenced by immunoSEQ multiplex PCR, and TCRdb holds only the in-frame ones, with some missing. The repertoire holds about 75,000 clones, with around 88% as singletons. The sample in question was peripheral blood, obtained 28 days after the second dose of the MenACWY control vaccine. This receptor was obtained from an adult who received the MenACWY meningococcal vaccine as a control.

In DNA, the CDR3 is TGTGCTAGTGGTGCCGGGAACTCTGGAAACACCATATATTTT. Encoded protein: CASGAGNSGNTIYF. The chain is built from TRBV12-5 and TRBJ1-3; D ambiguous. Germline-derived CDR1 and CDR2 are LGHNT and FRNRAP. The ends were cut back, 5 bases at V and 0 bases at J, with 8 bases in the middle. This CDR3 contains 14 residues.